A few counts support the clone carrying this TCR delta chain. What it recognizes is unknown. This record belongs to a study of Vδ1+ human thymocytes. Study-level points and caveats: Thymic TRG and TRD repertoires appeared highly polyclonal, with Gaussian CDR3 length distributions. The authors advised highly purified populations and single-cell validation.

Germline lookup yields CDR1 TSWWSYY and CDR2 QGS. V was clipped by 4 bases and J by 0 bases; unmatched bases: 26. The CDR3 extends over 22 amino acids. RNA was extracted from the cells and then reverse transcribed. Pooled V-gene forward primers with one constant-region reverse primer generated the CDR3 amplicons by multiplex PCR. TCRdb called clones anew from the multiplex PCR reads with CATT. Counted here are more than 25,000 delta-chain clones, about 7% occurring once; the ten biggest clones make up roughly 0.9%. The sequence was obtained from a girl in the first two years of life who had congenital heart surgery. The sequencing sample was made of Vdelta1+ gamma-delta thymocytes from the thymus. Subset specified: FACS-sorted CD3+ TCRalphabeta- TCRVdelta1+ TCRVdelta2- thymocytes. V usage is TRDV1 and J usage is TRDJ1, with 7 bases fitting TRDD2. The CDR3 DNA reads TGTGCTCTTGGGGGTGGTTCCTACGACCCATTTGAGGGGTCGAGGTACACCGATAAACTCATCTTT. Translating gives CALGGGSYDPFEGSRYTDKLIF.